One sample yielded the 3 T cell receptor beta chains listed below, sequenced in a study of blood T cell repertoires in COVID-19. Clones were sequenced by immunoSEQ multiplex PCR, and TCRdb holds only the in-frame ones, with some missing. The sample consists of 180,000 or so clones, just over 85% of them appearing once. The sample taken for sequencing was peripheral blood. The receptors were sampled from a man aged 55 to 70 with acute or convalescent COVID-19.

This sequence joins TRBV7-2 and TRBJ2-1; tentatively, D is TRBD2 (5 bases). Germline V lookup: CDR1 SGHTA, CDR2 FQGNSA. V was pared by 2 bases and J by 9 bases, with 14 bases between. CDR3 length equals 14 residues. CDR3 in DNA: TGTGCCAGCAGCTTACGAGGGTCGGCAGCTGAGCAGTTCTTC. Its protein is CASSLRGSAAEQFF. The whole variable domain, filled in from reference TRBV7-2 and TRBJ2-1, reads GAGVSQSPSNKVTEKGKDVELRCDPISGHTALYWYRQSLGQGLEFLIYFQGNSAPDKSGLPSDRFSAERTGGSVSTLTIQRTQQEDSAVYLCASSLRGSAAEQFFGPGTRLTVL.

The rearrangement joins TRBV3-1 (or the pseudogene TRBV3-2) to TRBJ1-2; D is perhaps TRBD1 (5 bases). This CDR3 has 15 residues. V was clipped by 1 base and J by 2 bases, with 11 bases between them. Per germline, CDR1 LGHDT and CDR2 YNNKEL (reference sequence). CDR3 amino acids: CASSQAGGVNYGYTF. The DNA of the CDR3 is TGTGCCAGCAGCCAAGCGGGGGGAGTGAACTATGGCTACACCTTC.

This chain uses TRBV7-9 with TRBJ1-6; 7 nucleotides match TRBD1. The ends lost 1 base at V and 10 bases at J; junction bases unmatched: 7. This CDR3 spans 15 amino acids. Per germline, CDR1 SEHNR and CDR2 FQNEAQ (reference sequence). The CDR3 DNA reads as TGTGCCAGCAGCTTAGAGGGGGCGGGACGATCACCCCTCCACTTT. Translation gives CASSLEGAGRSPLHF.